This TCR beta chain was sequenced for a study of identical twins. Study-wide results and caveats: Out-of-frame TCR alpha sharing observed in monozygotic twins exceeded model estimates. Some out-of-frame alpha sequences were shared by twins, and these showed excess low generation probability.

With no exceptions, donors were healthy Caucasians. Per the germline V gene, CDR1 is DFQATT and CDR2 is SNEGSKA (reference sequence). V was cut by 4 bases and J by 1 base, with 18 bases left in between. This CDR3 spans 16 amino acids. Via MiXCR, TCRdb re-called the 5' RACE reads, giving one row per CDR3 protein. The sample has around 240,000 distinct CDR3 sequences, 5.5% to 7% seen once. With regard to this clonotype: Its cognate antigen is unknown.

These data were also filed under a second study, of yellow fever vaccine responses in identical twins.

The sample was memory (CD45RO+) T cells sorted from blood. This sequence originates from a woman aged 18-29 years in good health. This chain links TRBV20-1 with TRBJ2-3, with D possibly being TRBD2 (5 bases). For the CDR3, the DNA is TGCAGTGCTAATATGCCTACCCTTAGCGGCACAGATACGCAGTATTTT. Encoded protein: CSANMPTLSGTDTQYF.